One T cell receptor beta chain is described in this entry. Its antigen remains unidentified. PCR involved 60 Vbeta and 13 Jbeta primers. Clones were sequenced by immunoSEQ multiplex PCR, and TCRdb holds only the in-frame ones, with some missing. This sample has fewer than 150,000 clones, with 70% found just once. The sample is drawn from a study of cytomegalovirus exposure and HLA in healthy donors. V was cut by 1 base and J by 6 bases, with 6 bases left in between. This CDR3 spans 13 amino acids. The germline CDR1 and CDR2 sequences are LGHNA and YSLEER. The study's findings and limits: About 87% or about 30% of the time was how often most TCR beta V segments were productive, according to an earlier analysis. Most TCR sequences were rare, but some public TCRs occurred in many donors. A list of 150 or so TCR beta chains associated with cytomegalovirus was given.

The clonotype originates from a woman aged 25 to 39 in good health and CMV-seronegative. V and J are TRBV4-3 and TRBJ2-2; possibly TRBD2 for D (6 bases). The sample taken for sequencing was PBMCs. The CDR3 DNA reads as TGCGCCAGCAGCCAAGGACTAGCCGGGGAGCTGTTTTTT. It codes for CASSQGLAGELFF.